The clone carrying this TCR beta chain was detected a few times. Extractions gave at least 5.5 micrograms of total RNA per sample. Germline trimming cut 6 bases from V and 6 bases from J; bases unmatched to any gene: 5. The CDR3 extends over 13 amino acids. This sample was taken from a study of blood T cells in healthy people across ages. The authors ran a second PCR of about 7 to 11 cycles using a sample-barcoded 5' primer and a J-beta primer mix. Each CDR3 protein is one row after TCRdb ran MiXCR on the 5' RACE reads. The table has 550,000 to 750,000 distinct CDR3 sequences, 20% to 25% seen once; the top ten hold 3.5% to 4%.

The gene calls are TRBV12-3 or TRBV12-4 and TRBJ1-5; 7 nucleotides agree with TRBD1. The TCR was taken from a man between 65 and 85 years old in good health. Material for sequencing was blood. Here the CDR3 DNA reads TGTGCCAGCAGAGGGGGCGTGGGTCAGCCCCAGCATTTT. Translating it yields CASRGGVGQPQHF.